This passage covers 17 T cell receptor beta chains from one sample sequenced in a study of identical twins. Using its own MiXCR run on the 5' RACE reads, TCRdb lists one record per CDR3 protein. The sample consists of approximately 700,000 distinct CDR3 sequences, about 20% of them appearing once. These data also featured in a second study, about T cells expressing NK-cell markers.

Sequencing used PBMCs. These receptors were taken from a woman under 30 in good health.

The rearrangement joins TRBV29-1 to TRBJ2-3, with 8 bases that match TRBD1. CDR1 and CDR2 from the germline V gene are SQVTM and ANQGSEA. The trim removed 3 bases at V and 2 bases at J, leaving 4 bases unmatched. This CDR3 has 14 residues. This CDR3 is CSVEGTGYTDTQYF. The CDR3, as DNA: TGCAGCGTTGAGGGGACAGGATACACAGATACGCAGTATTTT.

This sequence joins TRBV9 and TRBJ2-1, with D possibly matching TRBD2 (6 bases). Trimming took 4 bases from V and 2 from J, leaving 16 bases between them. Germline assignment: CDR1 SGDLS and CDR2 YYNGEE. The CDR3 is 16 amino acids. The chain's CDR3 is CASSLEGGVAYNEQFF. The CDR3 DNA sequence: TGTGCCAGCAGCCTAGAGGGCGGGGTGGCCTACAATGAGCAGTTCTTC.

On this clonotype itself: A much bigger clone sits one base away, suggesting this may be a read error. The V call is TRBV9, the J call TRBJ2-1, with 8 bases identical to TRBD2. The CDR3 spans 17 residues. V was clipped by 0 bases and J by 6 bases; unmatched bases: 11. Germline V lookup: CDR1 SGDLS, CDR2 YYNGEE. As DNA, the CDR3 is TGTGCCAGCAGCGTAGCGGTTGAAGGGCGGGGGGCCAATGAGCAGTTCTTC. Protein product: CASSVAVEGRGANEQFF. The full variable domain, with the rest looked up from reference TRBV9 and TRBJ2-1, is DSGVTQTPKHLITATGQRVTLRCSPRSGDLSVYWYQQSLDQGLQFLIQYYNGEERAKGNILERFSAQQFPDLHSELNLSSLELGDSALYFCASSVAVEGRGANEQFFGPGTRLTVL.

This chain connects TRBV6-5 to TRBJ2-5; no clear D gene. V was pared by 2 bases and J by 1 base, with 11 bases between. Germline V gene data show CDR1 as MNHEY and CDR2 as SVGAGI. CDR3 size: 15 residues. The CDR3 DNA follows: TGTGCCAGCAGTTACCAACCTAGGGTCCAAGAGACCCAGTACTTC. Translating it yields CASSYQPRVQETQYF.

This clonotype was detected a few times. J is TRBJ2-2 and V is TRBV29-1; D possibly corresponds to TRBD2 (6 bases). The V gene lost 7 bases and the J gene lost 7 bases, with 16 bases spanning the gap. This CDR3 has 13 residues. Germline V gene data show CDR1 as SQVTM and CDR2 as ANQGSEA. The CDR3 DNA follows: TGCAGCGCGACGGAGGGCCTGGTCGGGGAGCTGTTTTTT. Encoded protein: CSATEGLVGELFF.

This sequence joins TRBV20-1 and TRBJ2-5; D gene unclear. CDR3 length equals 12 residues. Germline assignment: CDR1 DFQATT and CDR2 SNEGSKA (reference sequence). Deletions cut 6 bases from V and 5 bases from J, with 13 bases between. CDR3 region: CSAAISGETQYF. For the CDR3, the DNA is TGCAGTGCCGCGATATCCGGCGAGACCCAGTACTTC.

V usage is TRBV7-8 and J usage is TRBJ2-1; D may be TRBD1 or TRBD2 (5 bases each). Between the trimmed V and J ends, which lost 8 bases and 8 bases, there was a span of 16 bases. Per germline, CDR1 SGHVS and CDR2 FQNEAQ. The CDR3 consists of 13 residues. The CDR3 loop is CASGGTPRDEQFF. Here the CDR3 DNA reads TGTGCCAGCGGTGGGACCCCTAGGGATGAGCAGTTCTTC.

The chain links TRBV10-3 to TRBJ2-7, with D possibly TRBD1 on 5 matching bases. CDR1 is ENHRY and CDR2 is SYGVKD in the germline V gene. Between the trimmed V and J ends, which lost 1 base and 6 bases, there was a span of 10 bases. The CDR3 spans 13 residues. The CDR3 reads CAISELTASEQYF. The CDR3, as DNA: TGTGCCATCAGTGAGTTGACAGCGTCCGAGCAGTACTTC.

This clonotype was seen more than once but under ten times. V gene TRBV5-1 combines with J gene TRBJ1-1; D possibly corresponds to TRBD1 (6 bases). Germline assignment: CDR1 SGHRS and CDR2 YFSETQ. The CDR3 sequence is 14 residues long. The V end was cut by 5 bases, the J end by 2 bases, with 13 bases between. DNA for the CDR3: TGCGCCAGCAGACCTCGGACAGATAACACTGAAGCTTTCTTT. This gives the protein CASRPRTDNTEAFF.

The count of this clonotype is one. The CDR3 sequence is CASRGSTGLGSNQPQHF. CDR3 DNA: TGTGCCAGCAGGGGATCGACAGGGCTGGGTAGCAATCAGCCCCAGCATTTT. This chain links TRBV6-2 or TRBV6-3 with TRBJ1-5, with TRBD1 matching over 7 bases. V was clipped by 6 bases and J by 0 bases; unmatched bases: 11. CDR1 and CDR2 from the germline V gene are MNHEY and SVGEGT. This CDR3 region has 17 residues.

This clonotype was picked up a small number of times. CDR3 nucleotide sequence: TGCGCCAGCGGGACAAGACGGGGTTACACAGATACGCAGTATTTT. Translated, it gives CASGTRRGYTDTQYF. J is TRBJ2-3 and V is TRBV5-1, with D maybe TRBD1 (6 bases). The CDR3 has 15 amino acids. Trimming shortened V by 7 bases and J by 2 bases, and 17 bases separated the two germline ends. Germline loops: CDR1 SGHRS, CDR2 YFSETQ.

In DNA, the CDR3 is TGTGCCAGCCGGGAACGGGGGTCTAATGAAAAACTGTTTTTT. It encodes CASRERGSNEKLFF. This rearrangement joins TRBV12-3 or TRBV12-4 to TRBJ1-4; the D gene is possibly TRBD1 (5 bases). The CDR3 consists of 14 residues. V lost 8 bases to trimming and J lost 3 bases, with 13 bases between them.

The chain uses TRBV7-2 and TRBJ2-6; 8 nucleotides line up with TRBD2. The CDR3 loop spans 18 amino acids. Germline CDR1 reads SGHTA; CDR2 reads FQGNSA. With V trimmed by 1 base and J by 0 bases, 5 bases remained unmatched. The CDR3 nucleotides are TGTGCCAGCAGCTTAGTGCGGGGGGAATACTCTGGGGCCAACGTCCTGACTTTC. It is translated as CASSLVRGEYSGANVLTF.

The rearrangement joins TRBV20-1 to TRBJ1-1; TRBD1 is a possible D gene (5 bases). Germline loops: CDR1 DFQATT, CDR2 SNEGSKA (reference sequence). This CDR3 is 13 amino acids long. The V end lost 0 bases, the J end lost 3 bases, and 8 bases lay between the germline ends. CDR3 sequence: CSAREQAYTEAFF. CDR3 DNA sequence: TGCAGTGCTAGAGAACAGGCTTACACTGAAGCTTTCTTT.

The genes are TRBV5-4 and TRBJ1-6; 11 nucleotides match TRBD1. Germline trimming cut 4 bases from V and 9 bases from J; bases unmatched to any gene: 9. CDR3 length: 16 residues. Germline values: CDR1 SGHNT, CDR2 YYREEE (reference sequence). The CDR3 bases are TGTGCCAGCAGCCCCGGGGCAGGACAGGGGGCTTCACCCCTCCACTTT. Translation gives CASSPGAGQGASPLHF.

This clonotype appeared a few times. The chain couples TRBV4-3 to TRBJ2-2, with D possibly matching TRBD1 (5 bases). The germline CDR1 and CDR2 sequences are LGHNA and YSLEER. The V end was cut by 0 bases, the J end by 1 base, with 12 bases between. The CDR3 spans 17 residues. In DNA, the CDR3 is TGCGCCAGCAGCCAAGAATCTCCTCAGGGGAACACCGGGGAGCTGTTTTTT. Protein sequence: CASSQESPQGNTGELFF.

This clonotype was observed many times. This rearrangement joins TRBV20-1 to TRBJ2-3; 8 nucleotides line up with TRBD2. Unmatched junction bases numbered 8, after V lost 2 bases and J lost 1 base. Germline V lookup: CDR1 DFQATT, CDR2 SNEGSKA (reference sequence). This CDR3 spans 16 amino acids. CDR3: CSARPGLVGRTDTQYF. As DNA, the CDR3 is TGCAGTGCTAGACCGGGACTAGTGGGACGCACAGATACGCAGTATTTT.